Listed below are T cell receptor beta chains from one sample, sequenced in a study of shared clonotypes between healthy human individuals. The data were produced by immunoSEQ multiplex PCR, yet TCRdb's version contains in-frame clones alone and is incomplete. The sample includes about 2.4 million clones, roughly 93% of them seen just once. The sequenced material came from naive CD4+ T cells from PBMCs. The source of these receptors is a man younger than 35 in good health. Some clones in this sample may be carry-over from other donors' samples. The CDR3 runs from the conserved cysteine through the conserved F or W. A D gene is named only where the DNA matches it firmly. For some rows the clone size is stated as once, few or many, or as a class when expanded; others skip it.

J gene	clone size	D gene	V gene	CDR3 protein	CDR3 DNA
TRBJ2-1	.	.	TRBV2	CASSAPGDRGNEQFF	TGTGCCAGCAGTGCCCCGGGGGATCGGGGAAATGAGCAGTTCTTC
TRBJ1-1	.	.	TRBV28	CASSFLQVGNTEAFF	TGTGCCAGCAGTTTCCTTCAGGTGGGGAACACTGAAGCTTTCTTT
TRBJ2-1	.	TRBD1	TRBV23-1	CASSPRDSQNNNEQFF	TGCGCCAGCAGTCCGAGGGACAGCCAGAACAACAATGAGCAGTTCTTC
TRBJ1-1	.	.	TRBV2	CASSLGGGATEAFF	TGTGCCAGCAGCTTAGGGGGAGGGGCCACTGAAGCTTTCTTT
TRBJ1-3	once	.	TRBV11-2	CASSSTAGSGNTIYF	TGTGCCAGCAGCTCCACGGCAGGCTCTGGAAACACCATATATTTT
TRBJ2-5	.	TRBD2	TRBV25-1	CASTLGGTQETQYF	TGTGCCAGCACCCTGGGAGGGACCCAGGAGACCCAGTACTTC
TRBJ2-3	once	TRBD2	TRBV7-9	CASSSGLAGRVGTDTQYF	TGTGCCAGCAGCTCCGGACTAGCGGGGAGAGTGGGCACAGATACGCAGTATTTT
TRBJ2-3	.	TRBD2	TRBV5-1	CASSSGLAGNTDTQYF	TGCGCCAGCAGCTCCGGACTAGCGGGAAACACAGATACGCAGTATTTT
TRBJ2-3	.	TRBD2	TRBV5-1	CASSLAGLAGSTDTQYF	TGCGCCAGCAGCTTGGCGGGACTAGCGGGGAGCACAGATACGCAGTATTTT
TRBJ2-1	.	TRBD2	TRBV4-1	CASSQTSGSYNEQFF	TGCGCCAGCAGCCAAACTAGCGGCAGTTACAATGAGCAGTTCTTC
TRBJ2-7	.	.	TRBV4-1	CASSQDASGVTYEQYF	TGCGCCAGCAGCCAAGATGCCAGCGGAGTCACCTACGAGCAGTACTTC
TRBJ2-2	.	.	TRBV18	CASSPNTGELFF	TGTGCCAGCTCCCCCAACACCGGGGAGCTGTTTTTT
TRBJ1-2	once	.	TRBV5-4	CASSFPGQSYTF	TGTGCCAGCAGCTTTCCGGGACAAAGCTACACCTTC
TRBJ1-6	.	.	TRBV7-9	CASSLPGANNNSPLHF	TGTGCCAGCAGCCTCCCCGGAGCGAATAATAATTCACCCCTCCACTTT
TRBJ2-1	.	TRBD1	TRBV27	CASGRTGGSYNEQFF	TGTGCCAGCGGCCGTACAGGGGGCTCCTACAATGAGCAGTTCTTC
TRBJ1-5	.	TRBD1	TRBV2	CASRTGDYSNQPQHF	TGTGCCAGCAGGACAGGGGATTATAGCAATCAGCCCCAGCATTTT
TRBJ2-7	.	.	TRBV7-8	CASSLPGRSYEQYF	TGTGCCAGCAGCTTACCGGGACGGAGCTACGAGCAGTACTTC
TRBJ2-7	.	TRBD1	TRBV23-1	CASSQSYGTGGSYEQYF	TGCGCCAGCAGTCAATCATATGGGACAGGTGGCTCCTACGAGCAGTACTTC
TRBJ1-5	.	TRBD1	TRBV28	CASSFSRTGVGQPQHF	TGTGCCAGCAGTTTTTCAAGGACAGGGGTAGGTCAGCCCCAGCATTTT
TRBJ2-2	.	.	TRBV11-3	CASSLEGQNTGELFF	TGTGCCAGCAGCTTAGAAGGGCAGAACACCGGGGAGCTGTTTTTT
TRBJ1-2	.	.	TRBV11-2	CASRGTQGPGGYTF	TGTGCCAGCAGAGGTACTCAGGGACCCGGTGGCTACACCTTC
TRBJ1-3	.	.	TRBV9	CASSVEGLSGNTIYF	TGTGCCAGCAGCGTAGAAGGTCTCTCTGGAAACACCATATATTTT
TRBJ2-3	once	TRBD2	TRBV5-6	CASSFRPSGRPTSTDTQYF	TGTGCCAGCAGCTTCAGGCCGAGCGGGAGGCCTACTAGCACAGATACGCAGTATTTT
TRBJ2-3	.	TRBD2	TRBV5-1	CASSLGASGSRGTDTQYF	TGCGCCAGCAGCTTGGGGGCTAGCGGGAGCCGGGGCACAGATACGCAGTATTTT
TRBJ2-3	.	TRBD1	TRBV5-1	CASRVSPTGVPTDTQYF	TGCGCCAGTCGGGTGTCCCCGACAGGGGTGCCCACAGATACGCAGTATTTT
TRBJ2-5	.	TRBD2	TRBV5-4	CASSRAGTSGRGQETQYF	TGTGCCAGCAGCCGAGCCGGGACTAGCGGGAGGGGCCAAGAGACCCAGTACTTC
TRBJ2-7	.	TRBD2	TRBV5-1	CASSPGLAGGLSYFYEQYF	TGCGCCAGCAGCCCAGGACTAGCGGGAGGCCTCTCCTACTTCTACGAGCAGTACTTC
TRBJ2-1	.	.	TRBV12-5	CASGLGQEQFF	TGTGCTAGTGGTTTGGGGCAGGAGCAGTTCTTC
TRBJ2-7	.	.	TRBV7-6	CASSPNGERGNYEQYF	TGTGCCAGCAGCCCAAACGGGGAGCGAGGGAACTACGAGCAGTACTTC
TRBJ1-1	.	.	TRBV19	CASSIEQGETEAFF	TGTGCCAGTAGTATCGAGCAGGGTGAAACTGAAGCTTTCTTT
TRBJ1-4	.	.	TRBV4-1	CASSHLLRGSVEKLFF	TGCGCCAGCAGCCATCTGCTTAGGGGGAGCGTTGAAAAACTGTTTTTT
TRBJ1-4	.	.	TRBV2	CASRPGNRAEKLFF	TGTGCCAGCAGGCCCGGAAACAGGGCCGAAAAACTGTTTTTT
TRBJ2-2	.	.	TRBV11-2	CASSPTTNTGELFF	TGTGCCAGCAGCCCAACGACAAACACCGGGGAGCTGTTTTTT
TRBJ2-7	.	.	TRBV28	CASSSVRSARVFYEQYF	TGTGCCAGCAGTTCTGTCCGCTCCGCCAGGGTGTTCTACGAGCAGTACTTC
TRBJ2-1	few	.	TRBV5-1	CASSFTESSYNEQFF	TGCGCCAGCAGCTTTACGGAAAGCTCCTACAATGAGCAGTTCTTC
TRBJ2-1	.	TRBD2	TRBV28	CASSLPGGVYNEQFF	TGTGCCAGCAGTTTACCGGGAGGAGTCTACAATGAGCAGTTCTTC
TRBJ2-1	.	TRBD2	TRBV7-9	CASSYSGRAYNEQFF	TGTGCCAGCAGCTATAGCGGGAGGGCCTACAATGAGCAGTTCTTC
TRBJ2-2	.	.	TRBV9	CASSVIESLYSGELFF	TGTGCCAGCAGCGTAATAGAGAGCCTGTACTCCGGGGAGCTGTTTTTT